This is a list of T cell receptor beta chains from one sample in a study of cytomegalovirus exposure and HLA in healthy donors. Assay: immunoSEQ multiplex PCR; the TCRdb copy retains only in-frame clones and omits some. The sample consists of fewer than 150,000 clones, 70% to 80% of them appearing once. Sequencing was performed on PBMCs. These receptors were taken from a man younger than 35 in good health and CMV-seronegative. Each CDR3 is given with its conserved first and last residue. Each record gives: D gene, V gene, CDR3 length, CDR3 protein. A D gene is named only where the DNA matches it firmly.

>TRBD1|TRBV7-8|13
CASSFMDRNEQYF
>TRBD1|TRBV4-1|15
CASSPGQGPTYEQYF
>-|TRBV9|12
CASSARAGELFF
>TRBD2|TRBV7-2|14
CASSHSTSGREQYF
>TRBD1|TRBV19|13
CASSDGTGTEAFF
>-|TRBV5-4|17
CASSRDLQGGGNTEAFF
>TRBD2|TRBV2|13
CASRTSLYDEQFF
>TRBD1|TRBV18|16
CASSPNPGTGGQPQHF
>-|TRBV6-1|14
CASSVGRGTDTQYF
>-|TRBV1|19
CTSSQVVTREAHSTDTQYF
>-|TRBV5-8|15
CASSFTGHMNTEAFF
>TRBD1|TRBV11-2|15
CASSPGTGGSYEQYF
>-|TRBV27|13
CASSTIQGSEQFF
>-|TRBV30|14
CAWVGGGVTDTQYF
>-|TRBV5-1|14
CASSLRGSTDTQYF
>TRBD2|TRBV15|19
CATSPPAGSSGRPVETQYF
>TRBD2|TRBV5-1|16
CASSSETSGGAPEQFF
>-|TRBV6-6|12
CASSLPSGEQYF
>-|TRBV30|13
CAWSVNLPGELFF
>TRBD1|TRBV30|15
CAWSRTGSSYNEQFF
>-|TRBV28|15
CASTGAAKGDTEAFF
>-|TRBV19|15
CASSGGTGLNEKLFF
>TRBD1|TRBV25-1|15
CASSDSRTGLYGYTF
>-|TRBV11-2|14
CASSLAGDNTEAFF
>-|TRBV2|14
CASSGARGTDTQYF
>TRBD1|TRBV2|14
CASSLVTGSHEQYF
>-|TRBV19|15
CASRQGQGGSYEQYF
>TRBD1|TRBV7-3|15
CASSLGQGRFYEQYF
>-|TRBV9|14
CASSTFDDYQPQHF
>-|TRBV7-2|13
CASSLAQGNEQFF
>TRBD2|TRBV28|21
CASSSVMTSGRALVSTDTQYF
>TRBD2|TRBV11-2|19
CASSPGRLAGDRSYNEQFF
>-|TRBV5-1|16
CASSLVRRMITGELFF
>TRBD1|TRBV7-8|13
CASSRDREETQYF
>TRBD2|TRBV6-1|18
CASSEKLWLAGVTGELFF
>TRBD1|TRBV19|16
CASSAGTGSPNTEAFF
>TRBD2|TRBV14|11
CASSQGLAVFF
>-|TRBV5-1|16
CASSYGGGQRDYEQYF
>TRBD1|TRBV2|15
CASSDLGQGMNGYTF
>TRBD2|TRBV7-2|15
CASSSAPGEGKTQYF
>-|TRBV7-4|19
CASSLKVRLLRNGNSPLHF
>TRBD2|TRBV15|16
CATSRPSGRNLNEQFF
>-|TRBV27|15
CATPLDREGTGELFF
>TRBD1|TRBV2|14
CASGDRERAEGYTF
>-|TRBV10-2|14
CASSEVGRGGELFF
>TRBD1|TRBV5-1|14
CASSPTGGNQPQHF
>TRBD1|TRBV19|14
CASSLGTGPYEQYF
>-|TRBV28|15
CASSLRGGLLTEAFF
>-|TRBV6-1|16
CASSAPWGRGNEKLFF
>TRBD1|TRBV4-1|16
CASSQAMGQTTYEQYF
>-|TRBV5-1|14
CASSPDSTNEKLFF
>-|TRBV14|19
CASSPFSGTPYAPGTEAFF
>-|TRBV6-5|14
CASSYYRDTGELFF